This T cell receptor beta chain was sequenced during a study of blood T cell repertoires in COVID-19. Patients at the Seattle site were enrolled during active infection and followed longitudinally. Looked up from germline, CDR1 is MDHEN and CDR2 is SYDVKM. The CDR3 has 13 residues. Unmatched junction bases numbered 6, after V lost 5 bases and J lost 6 bases. Only a few counts were recorded for this clone. In the original workflow: Amplification of reference gene primers was used by the study to estimate nucleated cell counts. TCRdb's table, derived via immunoSEQ multiplex PCR, lists solely in-frame clones and lacks some. The V and J calls and clone size were taken over from that table, and D and trimming were inferred from the DNA. Of about 170,000 clones in the sample, approximately 91% were seen once.

The chain uses TRBV28 and TRBJ1-2, with 7 bases aligning to TRBD1. This receptor was identified in a man younger than 30 with COVID-19, enrolled during active disease. The source material was peripheral blood. In nucleotides, the CDR3 is TGTGCCAGCAGTCTTCTCGGACAGGATGGCTACACCTTC. Translating gives CASSLLGQDGYTF.